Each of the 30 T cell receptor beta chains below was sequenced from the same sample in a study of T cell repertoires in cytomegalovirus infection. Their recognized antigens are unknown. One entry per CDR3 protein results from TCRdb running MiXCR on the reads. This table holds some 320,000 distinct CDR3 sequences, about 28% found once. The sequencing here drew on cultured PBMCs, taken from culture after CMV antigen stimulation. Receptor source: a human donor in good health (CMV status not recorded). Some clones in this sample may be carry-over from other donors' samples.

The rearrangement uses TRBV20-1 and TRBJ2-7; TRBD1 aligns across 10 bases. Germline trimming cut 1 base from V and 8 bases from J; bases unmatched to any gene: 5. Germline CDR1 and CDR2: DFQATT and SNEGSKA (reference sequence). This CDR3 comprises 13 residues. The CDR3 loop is CSARGDRGRKQYF. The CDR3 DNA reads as TGCAGTGCTAGAGGTGACAGGGGGCGTAAGCAGTACTTC.

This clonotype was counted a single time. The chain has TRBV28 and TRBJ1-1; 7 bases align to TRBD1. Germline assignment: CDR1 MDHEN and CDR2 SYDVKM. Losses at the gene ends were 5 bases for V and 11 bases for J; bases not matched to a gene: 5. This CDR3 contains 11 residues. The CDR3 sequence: CASSPRQGAFF. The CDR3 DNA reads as TGTGCCAGCAGTCCCCGACAGGGCGCTTTCTTT.

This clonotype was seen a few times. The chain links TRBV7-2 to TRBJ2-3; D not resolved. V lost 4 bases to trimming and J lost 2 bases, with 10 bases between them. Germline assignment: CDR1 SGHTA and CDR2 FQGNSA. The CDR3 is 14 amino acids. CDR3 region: CASSSTRNTDTQYF. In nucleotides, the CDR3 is TGTGCCAGCAGCTCGACACGAAACACAGATACGCAGTATTTT.

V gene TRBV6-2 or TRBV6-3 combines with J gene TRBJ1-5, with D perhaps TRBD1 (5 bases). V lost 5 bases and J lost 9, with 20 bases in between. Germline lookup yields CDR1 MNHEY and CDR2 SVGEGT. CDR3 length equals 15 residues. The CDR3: CASSEIPQGERPQHF. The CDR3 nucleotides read TGTGCCAGCAGTGAAATTCCGCAGGGAGAGCGGCCCCAGCATTTT.

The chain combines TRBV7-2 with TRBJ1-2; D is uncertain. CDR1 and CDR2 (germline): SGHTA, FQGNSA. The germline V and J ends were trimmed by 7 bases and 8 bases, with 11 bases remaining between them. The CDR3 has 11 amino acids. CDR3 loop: CASTSAVGYTF. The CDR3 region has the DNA TGTGCCAGCACCTCGGCGGTCGGCTACACCTTC.

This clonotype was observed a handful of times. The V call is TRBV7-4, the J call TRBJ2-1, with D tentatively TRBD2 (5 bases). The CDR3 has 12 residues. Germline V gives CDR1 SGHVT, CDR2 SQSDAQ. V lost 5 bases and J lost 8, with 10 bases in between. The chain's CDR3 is CASSRTDYEQFF. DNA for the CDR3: TGTGCCAGCAGCCGGACTGACTATGAGCAGTTCTTC.

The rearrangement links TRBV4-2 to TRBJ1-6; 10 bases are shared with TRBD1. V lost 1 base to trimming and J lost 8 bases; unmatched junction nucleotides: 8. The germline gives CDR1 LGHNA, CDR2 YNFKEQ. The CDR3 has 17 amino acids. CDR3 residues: CASSQVGRTGGDSPLHF. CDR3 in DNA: TGTGCCAGCAGCCAAGTTGGAAGGACAGGGGGTGATTCACCCCTCCACTTT.

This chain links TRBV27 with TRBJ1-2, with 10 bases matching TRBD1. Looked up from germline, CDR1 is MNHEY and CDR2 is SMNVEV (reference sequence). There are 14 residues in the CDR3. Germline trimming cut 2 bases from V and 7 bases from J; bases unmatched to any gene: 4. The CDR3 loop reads CASSLRDRGSGYTF. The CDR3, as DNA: TGTGCCAGCAGTTTACGGGACAGGGGAAGTGGCTACACCTTC.

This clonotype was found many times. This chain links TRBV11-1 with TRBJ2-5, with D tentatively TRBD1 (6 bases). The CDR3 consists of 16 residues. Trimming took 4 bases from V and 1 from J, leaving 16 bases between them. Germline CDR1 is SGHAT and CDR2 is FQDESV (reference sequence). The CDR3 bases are TGTGCCAGCAGCTACCGGACAGCCCGGATCCAAGAGACCCAGTACTTC. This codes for CASSYRTARIQETQYF.

The CDR3 reads CSAAAGNSPLHF. In DNA form, the CDR3 reads TGCAGTGCTGCGGCGGGGAATTCACCCCTCCACTTT. The chain joins TRBV20-1 to TRBJ1-6; D remains ambiguous. Germline CDR1 and CDR2: DFQATT and SNEGSKA (reference sequence). V was shortened by 5 bases and J by 7 bases, with 9 bases between the two germline ends. This CDR3 comprises 12 residues.

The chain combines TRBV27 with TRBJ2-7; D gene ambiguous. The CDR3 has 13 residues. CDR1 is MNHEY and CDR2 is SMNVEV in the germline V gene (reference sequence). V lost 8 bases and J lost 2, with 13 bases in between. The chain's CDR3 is CASANARTYEQYF. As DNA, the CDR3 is TGTGCCAGCGCCAACGCCAGGACCTACGAGCAGTACTTC.

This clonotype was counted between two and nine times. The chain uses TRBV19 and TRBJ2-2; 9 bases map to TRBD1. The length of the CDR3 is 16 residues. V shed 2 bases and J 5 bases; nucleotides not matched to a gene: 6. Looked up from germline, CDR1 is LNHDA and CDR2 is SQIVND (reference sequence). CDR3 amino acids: CASSIKGQGGTGELFF. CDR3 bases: TGTGCCAGTAGTATAAAGGGACAGGGAGGAACCGGGGAGCTGTTTTTT.

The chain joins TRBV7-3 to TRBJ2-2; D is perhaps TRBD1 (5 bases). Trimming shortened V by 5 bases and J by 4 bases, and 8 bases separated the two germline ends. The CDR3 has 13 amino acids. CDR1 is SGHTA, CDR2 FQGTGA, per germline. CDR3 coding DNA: TGTGCCAGCAGCCTAGACAGCACCGGGGAGCTGTTTTTT. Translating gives CASSLDSTGELFF.

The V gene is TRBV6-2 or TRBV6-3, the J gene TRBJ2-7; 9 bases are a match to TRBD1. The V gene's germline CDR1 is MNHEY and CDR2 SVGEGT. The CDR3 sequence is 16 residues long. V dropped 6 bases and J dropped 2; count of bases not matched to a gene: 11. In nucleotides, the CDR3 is TGTGCCAGCAGACCCTTCCCGGGACAGGGAACCTACGAGCAGTACTTC. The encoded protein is CASRPFPGQGTYEQYF.

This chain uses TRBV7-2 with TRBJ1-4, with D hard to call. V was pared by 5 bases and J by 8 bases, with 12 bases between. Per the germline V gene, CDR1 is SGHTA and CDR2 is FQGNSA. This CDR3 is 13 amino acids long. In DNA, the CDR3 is TGTGCCAGCAGCCCGAGGGCGAACGAAAAACTGTTTTTT. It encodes CASSPRANEKLFF.

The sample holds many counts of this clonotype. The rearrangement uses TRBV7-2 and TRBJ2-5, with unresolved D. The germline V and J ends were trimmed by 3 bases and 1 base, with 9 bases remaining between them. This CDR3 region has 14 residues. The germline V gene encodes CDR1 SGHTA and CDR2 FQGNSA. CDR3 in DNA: TGTGCCAGCAGCTTCATGGGGTCCCAAGAGACCCAGTACTTC. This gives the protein CASSFMGSQETQYF.

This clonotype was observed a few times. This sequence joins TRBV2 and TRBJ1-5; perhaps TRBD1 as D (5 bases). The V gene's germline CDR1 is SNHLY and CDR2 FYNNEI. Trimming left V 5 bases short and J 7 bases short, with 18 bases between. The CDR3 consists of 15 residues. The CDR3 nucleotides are TGTGCCAGCAGTCCCGACAGCCTTGGTGGGCAGCCCCAGCATTTT. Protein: CASSPDSLGGQPQHF.

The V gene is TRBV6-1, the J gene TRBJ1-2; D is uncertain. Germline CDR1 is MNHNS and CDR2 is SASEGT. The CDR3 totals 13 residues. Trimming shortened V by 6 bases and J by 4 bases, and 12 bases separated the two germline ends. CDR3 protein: CASSDTDGYGYTF. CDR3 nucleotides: TGTGCCAGCAGCGACACCGACGGCTATGGCTACACCTTC.

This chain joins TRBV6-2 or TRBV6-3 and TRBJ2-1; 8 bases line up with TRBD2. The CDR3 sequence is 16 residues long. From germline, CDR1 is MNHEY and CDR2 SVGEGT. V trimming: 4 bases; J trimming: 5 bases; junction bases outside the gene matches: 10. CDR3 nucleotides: TGTGCCAGCAGTTCCCCACGAGCGGGAGAAGACAATGAGCAGTTCTTC. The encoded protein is CASSSPRAGEDNEQFF.

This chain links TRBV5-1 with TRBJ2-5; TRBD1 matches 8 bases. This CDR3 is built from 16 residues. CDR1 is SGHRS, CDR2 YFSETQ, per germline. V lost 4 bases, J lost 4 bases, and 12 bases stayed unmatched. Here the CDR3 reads CASSTLDRASGETQYF. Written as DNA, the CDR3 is TGCGCCAGCAGCACCCTGGACAGGGCTTCAGGAGAGACCCAGTACTTC.

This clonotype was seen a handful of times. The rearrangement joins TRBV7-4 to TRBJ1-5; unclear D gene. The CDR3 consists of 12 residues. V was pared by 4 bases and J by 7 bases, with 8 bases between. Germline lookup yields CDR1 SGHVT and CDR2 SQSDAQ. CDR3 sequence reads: CASSSNVQPQHF. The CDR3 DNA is TGTGCCAGCAGCTCAAATGTACAGCCCCAGCATTTT.

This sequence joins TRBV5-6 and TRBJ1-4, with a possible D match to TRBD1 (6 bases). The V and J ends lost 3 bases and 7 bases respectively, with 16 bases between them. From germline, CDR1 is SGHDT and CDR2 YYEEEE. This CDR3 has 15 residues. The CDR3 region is CASSWWTDRIEKLFF. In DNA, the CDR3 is TGTGCCAGCAGCTGGTGGACAGACAGAATTGAAAAACTGTTTTTT.

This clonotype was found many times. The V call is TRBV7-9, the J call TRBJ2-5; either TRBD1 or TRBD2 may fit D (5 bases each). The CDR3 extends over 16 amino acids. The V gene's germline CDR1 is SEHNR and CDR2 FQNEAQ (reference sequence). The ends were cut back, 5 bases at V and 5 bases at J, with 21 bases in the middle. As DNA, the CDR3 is TGTGCCAGCAGCCGCGCGGGTTCAGGGATCGCGGAGACCCAGTACTTC. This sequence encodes CASSRAGSGIAETQYF. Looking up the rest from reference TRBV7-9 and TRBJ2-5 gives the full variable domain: DTGVSQNPRHKITKRGQNVTFRCDPISEHNRLYWYRQTLGQGPEFLTYFQNEAQLEKSRLLSDRFSAERPKGSFSTLEIQRTEQGDSAMYLCASSRAGSGIAETQYFGPGTRLLVL.

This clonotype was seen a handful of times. This chain's CDR3 is CASSPGQIGRMEKLFF. The CDR3 coding sequence is TGTGCCAGCAGCCCCGGGCAGATAGGGCGAATGGAAAAACTGTTTTTT. The V and J genes are TRBV11-2 and TRBJ1-4; D remains unclear. The germline CDR1 and CDR2 sequences are SGHAT and FQNNGV. V dropped 5 bases and J dropped 8 bases, with 21 bases sitting between them. The CDR3 runs to 16 residues. The whole variable domain, remainder taken from reference TRBV11-2 and TRBJ1-4, is EAGVAQSPRYKIIEKRQSVAFWCNPISGHATLYWYQQILGQGPKLLIQFQNNGVVDDSQLPKDRFSAERLKGVDSTLKIQPAKLEDSAVYLCASSPGQIGRMEKLFFGSGTQLSVL.

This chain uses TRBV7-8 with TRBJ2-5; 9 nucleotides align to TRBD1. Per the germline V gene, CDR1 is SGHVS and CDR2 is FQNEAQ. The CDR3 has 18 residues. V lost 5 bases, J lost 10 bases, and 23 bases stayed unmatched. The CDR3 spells CASSPTAPIRGQGTSQYF. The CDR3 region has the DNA TGTGCCAGCAGCCCAACGGCCCCTATCCGGGGACAGGGTACAAGCCAGTACTTC.

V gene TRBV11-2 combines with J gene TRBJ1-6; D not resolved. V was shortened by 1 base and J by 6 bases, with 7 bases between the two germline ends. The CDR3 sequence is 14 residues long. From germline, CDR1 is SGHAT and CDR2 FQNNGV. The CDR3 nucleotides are TGTGCCAGCAGCTTAGTAGCAGCTAATTCACCCCTCCACTTT. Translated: CASSLVAANSPLHF.

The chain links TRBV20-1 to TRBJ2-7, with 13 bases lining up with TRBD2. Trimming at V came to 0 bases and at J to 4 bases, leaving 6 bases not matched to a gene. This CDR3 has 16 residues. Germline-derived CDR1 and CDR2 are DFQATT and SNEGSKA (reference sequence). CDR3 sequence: CSARDPGLAGLYEQYF. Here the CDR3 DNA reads TGCAGTGCTAGAGACCCGGGACTAGCGGGATTGTACGAGCAGTACTTC.

CDR3 bases: TGCAGCGACGTGGGGACAACTAAAACGTTTAGCACAGATACGCAGTATTTT. Residues: CSDVGTTKTFSTDTQYF. The chain couples TRBV29-1 to TRBJ2-3, with D perhaps matching TRBD1 (6 bases). The CDR3 length is 17 residues. Germline loops: CDR1 SQVTM, CDR2 ANQGSEA. V lost 7 bases and J lost 0, with 23 bases in between.

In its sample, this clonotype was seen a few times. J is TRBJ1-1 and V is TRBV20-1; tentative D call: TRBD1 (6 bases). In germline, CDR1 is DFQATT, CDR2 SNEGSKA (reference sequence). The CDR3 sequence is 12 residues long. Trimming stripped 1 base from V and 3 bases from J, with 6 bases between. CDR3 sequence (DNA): TGCAGTGCTAGAGCAGGGGACACTGAAGCTTTCTTT. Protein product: CSARAGDTEAFF.

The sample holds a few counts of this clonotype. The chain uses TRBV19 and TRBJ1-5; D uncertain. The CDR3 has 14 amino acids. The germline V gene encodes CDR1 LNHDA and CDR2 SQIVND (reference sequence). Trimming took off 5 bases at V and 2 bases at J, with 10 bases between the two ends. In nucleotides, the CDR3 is TGTGCCAGTAGTCCGGACGCACGCAATCAGCCCCAGCATTTT. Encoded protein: CASSPDARNQPQHF.